A single sample is the source of the 26 T cell receptor beta chains below, sequenced in a study of blood T cell repertoires in COVID-19. Libraries were prepared by immunoSEQ multiplex PCR; TCRdb keeps only in-frame clonotypes and omits some of them. This table holds more than 45,000 clones, 85% to 95% found once. The specimen sequenced was peripheral blood. The receptors originated from a woman of 80 years or more with acute or convalescent COVID-19.

The gene calls are TRBV29-1 and TRBJ1-2; D may be TRBD1 (6 bases). Germline CDR1 and CDR2: SQVTM and ANQGSEA. The V end lost 0 bases, the J end lost 2 bases, and 16 bases lay between the germline ends. This CDR3 region has 16 residues. For the CDR3, the DNA is TGCAGCGTTGAAGATCTTAAGACAGGTGAAAACTATGGCTACACCTTC. As protein: CSVEDLKTGENYGYTF.

The sample holds one count of this clone. The V call is TRBV2, the J call TRBJ2-5; TRBD1 might be the D (6 bases). The germline V gene encodes CDR1 SNHLY and CDR2 FYNNEI. V lost 11 bases and J lost 2, with 18 bases in between. The CDR3 spans 14 residues. This chain's CDR3 is CAGKTGWGQETQYF. The CDR3 DNA sequence: TGTGCCGGAAAGACAGGTTGGGGACAAGAGACCCAGTACTTC.

This clone has a handful of counts. As DNA, the CDR3 is TGTGCCAGCAGCCAGACAGCTACTACCTACGAGCAGTACTTC. Protein product: CASSQTATTYEQYF. The V gene is TRBV7-9, the J gene TRBJ2-7; the D gene is possibly TRBD1 (5 bases). The CDR3 runs to 14 residues. Deletions cut 5 bases from V and 2 bases from J, with 13 bases between. The V gene's germline CDR1 is SEHNR and CDR2 FQNEAQ (reference sequence).

This sequence joins TRBV7-2 and TRBJ1-1; D remains ambiguous. There are 11 residues in the CDR3. Germline V gene lookup returns CDR1 SGHTA and CDR2 FQGNSA. V lost 8 bases, J lost 0 bases, and 4 bases lay in between. The CDR3 DNA sequence: TGTGCCAGCGAGCTGAACACTGAAGCTTTCTTT. Protein sequence: CASELNTEAFF.

The genes are TRBV10-3 and TRBJ1-1, with 11 positions matching TRBD1. J lost 3 bases, V lost 3 bases, and 3 bases had no gene match. The CDR3 is 15 residues long. Germline V lookup: CDR1 ENHRY, CDR2 SYGVKD. CDR3 DNA: TGTGCCATCAGTGACCGGGGACAGGGGGACACTGAAGCTTTCTTT. Protein: CAISDRGQGDTEAFF.

The chain joins TRBV6-5 to TRBJ1-2; perhaps TRBD1 as D (6 bases). The V and J ends lost 6 bases and 4 bases respectively, with 12 bases between them. Germline V gene sequence: CDR1 MNHEY, CDR2 SVGAGI. The CDR3 runs 13 residues. CDR3: CASRATGSYGYTF. The DNA of the CDR3 is TGTGCCAGCAGAGCTACAGGGTCCTATGGCTACACCTTC.

This chain joins TRBV4-2 and TRBJ1-3; TRBD1 matches at 7 bases. Unmatched junction bases numbered 6, after V lost 0 bases and J lost 4 bases. The CDR3 contains 16 residues. Germline lookup yields CDR1 LGHNA and CDR2 YNFKEQ. The DNA of the CDR3 is TGTGCCAGCAGCCAAGAACAGGGGCGCACCGGAAACACCATATATTTT. Its translation is CASSQEQGRTGNTIYF.

This chain links TRBV3-1 (or the pseudogene TRBV3-2) with TRBJ2-5, with TRBD2 matching over 10 bases. The germline V gene has CDR1 LGHDT and CDR2 YNNKEL (reference sequence). Germline trimming cut 2 bases from V and 1 base from J; bases unmatched to any gene: 4. This CDR3 spans 16 amino acids. Written as DNA, the CDR3 is TGTGCCAGCAGCCAACCAGCGGGAGGGCTCCAAGAGACCCAGTACTTC. It is translated as CASSQPAGGLQETQYF.

V is TRBV2 and J is TRBJ2-1, with 8 bases lining up with TRBD2. The germline CDR1 and CDR2 sequences are SNHLY and FYNNEI. The CDR3 sequence is 14 residues long. J gave up 3 bases and V 6 bases, and 4 bases lay outside the gene matches. DNA of the CDR3: TGTGCCAGCAGCGGGACTAGTTACTACAATGAGCAGTTCTTC. It yields the protein CASSGTSYYNEQFF. Full variable domain (remainder filled in from reference TRBV2 and TRBJ2-1): EPEVTQTPSHQVTQMGQEVILRCVPISNHLYFYWYRQILGQKVEFLVSFYNNEISEKSEIFDDQFSVERPDGSNFTLKIRSTKLEDSAMYFCASSGTSYYNEQFFGPGTRLTVL.

This clone was seen a handful of times. CDR3 DNA: TGCGCCAGCAGCCAGATTTGGGGAGGGGTAGCGGATACGCAGTATTTT. It yields the protein CASSQIWGGVADTQYF. This chain uses TRBV4-3 with TRBJ2-3, with 7 bases lining up with TRBD2. Trimming took 3 bases from V and 6 from J; bases not matched to a gene: 12. This CDR3 spans 16 amino acids. Per germline, CDR1 LGHNA and CDR2 YSLEER.

This clone was picked up one time. The rearrangement joins TRBV15 to TRBJ2-2; 9 nucleotides match TRBD2. With 1 base clipped from V and 9 bases from J, the junction kept 6 bases outside the gene matches. The length of the CDR3 is 15 residues. Germline-derived CDR1 and CDR2 are LNHNV and YYDKDF (reference sequence). CDR3 nucleotide sequence: TGTGCCACCAGCAGAGCGCGGGAGGGAGACCGGGAGCTGTTTTTT. Protein: CATSRAREGDRELFF.

A single count supports this clone. The V gene is TRBV10-3, the J gene TRBJ1-6, with D possibly being TRBD1 (5 bases). Germline assignment: CDR1 ENHRY and CDR2 SYGVKD. The V end was cut by 5 bases, the J end by 7 bases, with 9 bases between. The CDR3 extends over 13 amino acids. CDR3 DNA: TGTGCCATCAGTCAGGGAAGCAATTCACCCCTCCACTTT. Amino acids: CAISQGSNSPLHF.

The chain has TRBV6-4 and TRBJ1-2; D gene uncertain. CDR3 length equals 12 residues. Germline V lookup: CDR1 MRHNA, CDR2 SNTAGT. Between the trimmed V and J ends, which lost 11 bases and 2 bases, there was a span of 12 bases. The CDR3 loop reads CALEVVNYGYTF. CDR3 sequence (DNA): TGTGCCCTCGAGGTGGTCAACTATGGCTACACCTTC.

This chain links TRBV5-1 with TRBJ2-4; possibly TRBD2 for D (7 bases). The germline gives CDR1 SGHRS, CDR2 YFSETQ. V shed 4 bases and J shed 3 bases, with 26 bases lying between them. The CDR3 runs 19 residues. This chain's CDR3 is CASSLPGGKQGVVKNIQYF. In DNA form, the CDR3 reads TGCGCCAGCAGCCTTCCGGGGGGCAAACAGGGAGTTGTCAAAAACATTCAGTACTTC.

The chain carries TRBV19 and TRBJ1-4; no definite D call. The V gene's germline CDR1 is LNHDA and CDR2 SQIVND (reference sequence). Trimming shortened V by 5 bases and J by 8 bases, and 12 bases separated the two germline ends. CDR3 length: 13 residues. CDR3 amino acids: CASSWENGEKLFF. The CDR3 coding sequence is TGTGCCAGTAGTTGGGAGAATGGAGAAAAACTGTTTTTT. The full variable domain, with the rest looked up from reference TRBV19 and TRBJ1-4, is DGGITQSPKYLFRKEGQNVTLSCEQNLNHDAMYWYRQDPGQGLRLIYYSQIVNDFQKGDIAEGYSVSREKKESFPLTVTSAQKNPTAFYLCASSWENGEKLFFGSGTQLSVL.

This sequence joins TRBV6-2 or TRBV6-3 and TRBJ2-7; D call uncertain. V gave up 2 bases and J gave up 3 bases, with 11 bases separating them. CDR3 length equals 14 residues. Germline CDR1 and CDR2: MNHEY and SVGEGT. The CDR3 region is CASSYIFGGYEQYF. The CDR3 DNA reads TGTGCCAGCAGTTACATTTTCGGTGGCTACGAGCAGTACTTC.

The chain has TRBV7-8 and TRBJ1-1; D gene unclear. With 4 bases removed from V and 3 bases from J, the gap between germline ends came to 18 bases. Looked up from germline, CDR1 is SGHVS and CDR2 is FQNEAQ. The length of the CDR3 is 16 residues. The CDR3 loop reads CASSSSRAAWDTEAFF. CDR3 coding DNA: TGTGCCAGCAGCTCTAGCCGGGCTGCGTGGGACACTGAAGCTTTCTTT.

This chain connects TRBV5-4 to TRBJ2-7; no definite D call. Germline V lookup: CDR1 SGHNT, CDR2 YYREEE (reference sequence). The V end lost 0 bases, the J end lost 1 base, and 5 bases lay between the germline ends. The CDR3 is 13 residues long. CDR3 nucleotide sequence: TGTGCCAGCAGCTTGGAGCAATCCTACGAGCAGTACTTC. Translated: CASSLEQSYEQYF.

The chain is built from TRBV24-1 and TRBJ2-1, with TRBD2 matching over 8 bases. The CDR3 covers 17 residues. V gave up 3 bases and J gave up 2 bases; unmatched junction bases: 8. CDR1 and CDR2 (germline): KGHDR, SFDVKD. The CDR3 is CATSDPVAGRAYNEQFF. CDR3 bases: TGTGCCACCAGTGATCCGGTAGCGGGAAGGGCCTACAATGAGCAGTTCTTC.

V is TRBV6-5 and J is TRBJ2-3, with a weak D call TRBD2 (5 bases). This CDR3 is 14 amino acids long. Germline values: CDR1 MNHEY, CDR2 SVGAGI. V lost 6 bases and J lost 2, with 12 bases in between. CDR3 sequence (DNA): TGTGCCAGCAGGGCCGAAGGACTCACAGATACGCAGTATTTT. This translates into CASRAEGLTDTQYF.

The V call is TRBV5-8, the J call TRBJ1-2; D is perhaps TRBD1 (6 bases). The germline V and J ends were trimmed by 2 bases and 8 bases, with 19 bases remaining between them. Germline CDR1 and CDR2: SGHTS and YDEGEE. The CDR3 is made up of 15 amino acids. The DNA for the CDR3 is TGTGCCAGCAGCTTCCTATACAGGGAAGCGGCGGGCTACACCTTC. Encoded protein: CASSFLYREAAGYTF.

The chain carries TRBV10-3 and TRBJ2-5; 12 bases are shared with TRBD2. Per the germline V gene, CDR1 is ENHRY and CDR2 is SYGVKD. V was pared by 0 bases and J by 2 bases, with 7 bases of the junction left unmatched. The CDR3 is 18 amino acids. CDR3 sequence: CAISESTASGRGQETQYF. CDR3 DNA: TGTGCCATCAGTGAGTCGACGGCTAGCGGGAGGGGACAAGAGACCCAGTACTTC.

The genes are TRBV7-9 and TRBJ1-6, with a tentative D call TRBD1 (5 bases). The CDR3 covers 14 residues. V lost 6 bases to trimming and J lost 9 bases, with 15 bases between them. CDR1 and CDR2 (germline): SEHNR, FQNEAQ (reference sequence). CDR3 loop: CASRGGTPRSPLHF. CDR3 in DNA: TGTGCCAGCAGGGGGGGGACTCCCCGTTCACCCCTCCACTTT.

The rearrangement links TRBV19 to TRBJ1-1; D might be TRBD1 (5 bases). Trimming removed 10 bases at V and 0 bases at J, with 6 bases between. Germline V lookup: CDR1 LNHDA, CDR2 SQIVND (reference sequence). The CDR3 length is 11 residues. The CDR3 spells CATRVNTEAFF. In DNA form, the CDR3 reads TGTGCCACCAGGGTGAACACTGAAGCTTTCTTT.

The V gene is TRBV11-3, the J gene TRBJ2-5; TRBD1 matches 7 bases. With 5 bases clipped from V and 5 bases from J, the junction kept 8 bases outside the gene matches. The germline gives CDR1 SGHNT, CDR2 YENEEA. This CDR3 region has 14 residues. The CDR3 sequence is CASSKTTGLETQYF. The CDR3 DNA follows: TGTGCCAGCAGCAAAACGACAGGGCTGGAGACCCAGTACTTC.

DNA of the CDR3: TGTGCCAGCAGCCAAGGGAACAGGGGCCACGAGCAGTACTTC. As protein: CASSQGNRGHEQYF. This sequence joins TRBV3-1 (or the pseudogene TRBV3-2) and TRBJ2-7, with 7 bases identical to TRBD1. Per germline, CDR1 LGHDT and CDR2 YNNKEL (reference sequence). The CDR3 is 14 amino acids. The V segment lost 1 base and the J segment 5 bases; nucleotides outside the gene matches: 5.